Below, one T cell receptor beta chain is given with its context. What it binds is not known. The read halts 3 residues ahead of the CDR3 end, with the missing end drawn from the germline J gene. The data stem from a study of Tregs in tolerant kidney transplant recipients. Study background: Mixed chimerism was transient after nonmyeloablative marrow transplants from related graft donors. General study results and limits: Few patients were studied, so findings need validation in larger groups. Biological reproducibility was not directly addressed, but technical replication error appeared minimal.

Produced via immunoSEQ multiplex PCR; TCRdb's table is partial and in-frame only. This sample lists around 33,000 clones; its ten largest clones have roughly an eighth. CDR3 length equals 13 residues. V dropped 6 bases and J dropped 0 bases, with 8 bases sitting between them. The germline V gene encodes CDR1 ENHRY and CDR2 SYGVKD. The specimen comprised CD8+ T cells from blood, sampled before the transplant. The chain has TRBV10-3 and TRBJ2-5, with D tentatively TRBD1 (5 bases). The TCR originated in a human donor who received a combined kidney and bone marrow transplant. CDR3 amino acids: CAIRKQDQETQYF. CDR3 bases read: TGTGCCATCAGAAAACAGGACCAAGAGACC.